Shown below are 27 T cell receptor beta chains from a single sample sequenced in a study of blood T cell repertoires in COVID-19. The method was immunoSEQ multiplex PCR; TCRdb's version includes in-frame clones alone and lacks a portion of them. This sample has under 350,000 clones, with 85% found just once. The sequenced sample was peripheral blood. These TCRs come from a human donor in a cohort sampled during active COVID-19.

The V gene is TRBV6-5, the J gene TRBJ2-7, with 7 bases that match TRBD2. The V gene end was trimmed by 10 bases and the J gene end by 4 bases; junction bases not matched to a gene: 10. Per the germline V gene, CDR1 is MNHEY and CDR2 is SVGAGI. The CDR3 length is 13 residues. The CDR3: CAIRQRGQYEQYF. As DNA, the CDR3 is TGTGCCATCCGACAGCGGGGCCAGTACGAGCAGTACTTC.

This clone appeared once. CDR3 DNA: TGTGCCAGCAGTGAAACCCCGGGGAAAGATACGCAGTATTTT. The encoded protein is CASSETPGKDTQYF. The J gene is TRBJ2-3, the V gene TRBV2; perhaps TRBD2 as D (5 bases). The CDR3 loop spans 14 amino acids. CDR1 SNHLY and CDR2 FYNNEI come from the germline V gene. Trimming shortened V by 2 bases and J by 5 bases, and 11 bases separated the two germline ends.

The chain uses TRBV14 and TRBJ2-3; D is undetermined. Between the trimmed V and J ends, which lost 1 base and 5 bases, there was a span of 4 bases. Per germline, CDR1 SGHDN and CDR2 FVKESK. This CDR3 has 12 residues. CDR3 bases: TGTGCCAGCAGCCAAGGAGGAGATACGCAGTATTTT. Its translation: CASSQGGDTQYF.

This clone was recorded once. This chain connects TRBV5-1 to TRBJ1-4; 9 nucleotides line up with TRBD1. V was clipped by 3 bases and J by 5 bases; unmatched bases: 5. The CDR3 has 15 residues. The germline CDR1 and CDR2 sequences are SGHRS and YFSETQ. The CDR3 region has the DNA TGCGCCAGCAGCTCGGACAGGGGTTACAATGAAAAACTGTTTTTT. This gives the protein CASSSDRGYNEKLFF.

Here the CDR3 reads CASSDRGPYNEQFF. In DNA, the CDR3 is TGTGCCAGCTCCGACAGGGGGCCCTACAATGAGCAGTTCTTC. V usage is TRBV19 and J usage is TRBJ2-1, with 10 bases identical to TRBD1. Unmatched junction bases numbered 4, after V lost 9 bases and J lost 2 bases. The CDR3 is made up of 14 amino acids. Germline-derived CDR1 and CDR2 are LNHDA and SQIVND (reference sequence). The full variable domain, rest sourced from reference TRBV19 and TRBJ2-1, is DGGITQSPKYLFRKEGQNVTLSCEQNLNHDAMYWYRQDPGQGLRLIYYSQIVNDFQKGDIAEGYSVSREKKESFPLTVTSAQKNPTAFYLCASSDRGPYNEQFFGPGTRLTVL.

The chain carries TRBV29-1 and TRBJ2-5; D remains ambiguous. The length of the CDR3 is 13 residues. Germline values: CDR1 SQVTM, CDR2 ANQGSEA. The V and J ends lost 6 bases and 1 base respectively, with 12 bases between them. The CDR3 is CSVKMRLQETQYF. In DNA form, the CDR3 reads TGCAGCGTGAAAATGCGCCTCCAAGAGACCCAGTACTTC.

The chain joins TRBV5-6 to TRBJ2-7; perhaps TRBD1 as D (6 bases). This CDR3 comprises 16 residues. V was clipped by 4 bases and J by 4 bases, with 21 bases between them. Germline CDR1 is SGHDT and CDR2 is YYEEEE. The CDR3 protein is CASSPRTFGGEYEQYF. The DNA of the CDR3 is TGTGCCAGCAGCCCGAGGACGTTTGGGGGCGAATACGAGCAGTACTTC.

V is TRBV5-1 and J is TRBJ2-3, with TRBD2 identical over 10 bases. V was pared by 1 base and J by 8 bases, with 16 bases of the junction left unmatched. Germline V CDR1 and CDR2: SGHRS, YFSETQ. The length of the CDR3 is 18 residues. The CDR3 sequence: CASSLTPLVSGGPGTQYF. The CDR3 DNA is TGCGCCAGCAGCTTGACCCCCCTGGTTAGCGGGGGGCCTGGTACGCAGTATTTT.

This clone has a single count. The genes are TRBV12-3 or TRBV12-4 and TRBJ1-5, with D possibly TRBD1 on 6 matching bases. This CDR3 has 13 amino acids. V was cut by 5 bases and J by 6 bases, with 11 bases left in between. CDR3 nucleotide sequence: TGTGCCAGCAGTCCAGGGGAGGGTCAGCCCCAGCATTTT. Amino acids: CASSPGEGQPQHF.

This chain uses TRBV19 with TRBJ1-1, with a tentative D call TRBD1 (5 bases). CDR1 is LNHDA and CDR2 is SQIVND in the germline V gene (reference sequence). V shed 7 bases and J shed 1 base, with 10 bases lying between them. This CDR3 is 13 amino acids long. The CDR3: CASIDRQNTEAFF. The CDR3 DNA is TGTGCCAGTATTGACAGACAGAACACTGAAGCTTTCTTT.

The chain links TRBV19 to TRBJ2-2; 8 bases fit TRBD2. This CDR3 is built from 14 residues. Trimming at V came to 11 bases and at J to 0 bases, leaving 5 bases not matched to a gene. Germline V gives CDR1 LNHDA, CDR2 SQIVND (reference sequence). The CDR3 loop reads CAAKRGTNTGELFF. CDR3 sequence (DNA): TGTGCCGCCAAGCGGGGGACGAACACCGGGGAGCTGTTTTTT. The whole variable domain, remainder taken from reference TRBV19 and TRBJ2-2, is DGGITQSPKYLFRKEGQNVTLSCEQNLNHDAMYWYRQDPGQGLRLIYYSQIVNDFQKGDIAEGYSVSREKKESFPLTVTSAQKNPTAFYLCAAKRGTNTGELFFGEGSRLTVL.

This clone was seen a single time. The J gene is TRBJ2-5, the V gene TRBV23-1; weak D call: TRBD2 (6 bases). Being an ORF, TRBV23-1 has a function that is uncertain. The germline V and J ends were trimmed by 7 bases and 4 bases, with 19 bases remaining between them. The CDR3 loop spans 15 amino acids. The CDR3: CASTQRVGLPETQYF. In nucleotides, the CDR3 is TGCGCCAGCACGCAGCGGGTTGGACTCCCAGAGACCCAGTACTTC.

CDR3 DNA sequence: TGTGCCAGCAGCTACCGGACTAGCGGGGGCCTTAGCACAGATACGCAGTATTTT. Its translation is CASSYRTSGGLSTDTQYF. This sequence joins TRBV13 and TRBJ2-3, with 13 bases lining up with TRBD2. The junction had 7 bases not matched to a gene; V was cut back by 4 bases and J by 0 bases. The CDR3 contains 18 residues. Germline CDR1 PRHDT, CDR2 FYEKMQ (reference sequence).

The chain is built from TRBV24-1 and TRBJ1-5; TRBD1 agrees at 9 bases. CDR1 and CDR2 from the germline V gene are KGHDR and SFDVKD. The V gene end was trimmed by 6 bases and the J gene end by 2 bases; junction bases not matched to a gene: 7. The CDR3 has 16 amino acids. The CDR3: CATSTGTGWGNQPQHF. The DNA for the CDR3 is TGTGCCACCAGTACCGGGACAGGGTGGGGCAATCAGCCCCAGCATTTT.

The chain joins TRBV9 to TRBJ1-2; unclear D gene. This CDR3 contains 11 residues. The V end lost 1 base, the J end lost 6 bases, and 4 bases lay between the germline ends. Germline assignment: CDR1 SGDLS and CDR2 YYNGEE. The CDR3: CASSVQNGYTF. The CDR3 bases are TGTGCCAGCAGCGTACAGAATGGCTACACCTTC.

The chain recombines TRBV7-9 with TRBJ2-2, with 9 nucleotides matching TRBD1. The CDR3 contains 16 residues. The V gene end was trimmed by 3 bases and the J gene end by 2 bases; junction bases not matched to a gene: 4. Germline V gene sequence: CDR1 SEHNR, CDR2 FQNEAQ (reference sequence). DNA of the CDR3: TGTGCCAGCAGCTTCCGGGACAGGGATAACACCGGGGAGCTGTTTTTT. It is translated as CASSFRDRDNTGELFF.

The CDR3 DNA reads TGTGCCAGCAGTTTAGGAGGGATCTCCTACGAGCAGTACTTC. The encoded protein is CASSLGGISYEQYF. This sequence joins TRBV27 and TRBJ2-7, with D tentatively TRBD2 (6 bases). The CDR3 has 14 amino acids. The germline V gene encodes CDR1 MNHEY and CDR2 SMNVEV (reference sequence). V lost 2 bases and J 0 bases, leaving 8 bases between the germline ends.

The chain carries TRBV5-6 and TRBJ1-2; D not certain. Looked up from germline, CDR1 is SGHDT and CDR2 is YYEEEE. V was trimmed by 4 bases and J by 4 bases, leaving 17 bases between them. This CDR3 is 15 amino acids long. As DNA, the CDR3 is TGTGCCAGCAGCCCACCGACGAGGGCTCTCTATGGCTACACCTTC. Translation gives CASSPPTRALYGYTF. The complete variable domain, with remaining parts taken from reference TRBV5-6 and TRBJ1-2, reads DAGVTQSPTHLIKTRGQQVTLRCSPKSGHDTVSWYQQALGQGPQFIFQYYEEEERQRGNFPDRFSGHQFPNYSSELNVNALLLGDSALYLCASSPPTRALYGYTFGSGTRLTVV.

The V call is TRBV15, the J call TRBJ2-7; D may be TRBD2 (5 bases). Trimming took 0 bases from V and 6 from J, leaving 12 bases between them. Germline V lookup: CDR1 LNHNV, CDR2 YYDKDF (reference sequence). The CDR3 consists of 14 residues. CDR3 amino acids: CATSRDPGSSEQYF. The CDR3 DNA sequence: TGTGCCACCAGCAGAGATCCGGGGTCAAGCGAGCAGTACTTC. The full variable domain, in which reference TRBV15 and TRBJ2-7 provide the parts outside the CDR3, is DAMVIQNPRYQVTQFGKPVTLSCSQTLNHNVMYWYQQKSSQAPKLLFHYYDKDFNNEADTPDNFQSRRPNTSFCFLDIRSPGLGDTAMYLCATSRDPGSSEQYFGPGTRLTVT.

The chain employs TRBV3-1 (or the pseudogene TRBV3-2) and TRBJ2-7, with 10 positions matching TRBD2. Germline V lookup: CDR1 LGHDT, CDR2 YNNKEL (reference sequence). The CDR3 extends over 15 amino acids. The junction had 10 bases not matched to a gene; V was cut back by 4 bases and J by 7 bases. Here the CDR3 DNA reads TGTGCCAGCAGCCCTTCCCTAGCGGGGGCCGTAGAGCAGTACTTC. The encoded protein is CASSPSLAGAVEQYF.

The V call is TRBV3-1 (or the pseudogene TRBV3-2), the J call TRBJ2-1; maybe TRBD1 (6 bases). There are 16 residues in the CDR3. Trimming left V 4 bases short and J 8 bases short, with 21 bases between. Germline loops: CDR1 LGHDT, CDR2 YNNKEL (reference sequence). The CDR3 is CASSPLGGLMVYEQFF. The CDR3 DNA reads TGTGCCAGCAGCCCCCTTGGGGGCCTGATGGTGTATGAGCAGTTCTTC.

This clone was counted at least ten times. V is TRBV9 and J is TRBJ1-2, with a possible D match to TRBD1 (5 bases). The germline V gene has CDR1 SGDLS and CDR2 YYNGEE. The ends were cut back, 3 bases at V and 4 bases at J, with 13 bases in the middle. The CDR3 covers 14 residues. The chain's CDR3 is CASSAGVQAYGYTF. The CDR3 DNA reads as TGTGCCAGCAGCGCGGGGGTCCAGGCCTATGGCTACACCTTC.

The chain employs TRBV5-1 and TRBJ2-7; the D gene is possibly TRBD1 (5 bases). V was shortened by 0 bases and J by 6 bases, with 7 bases between the two germline ends. Germline assignment: CDR1 SGHRS and CDR2 YFSETQ. This CDR3 is 12 amino acids long. The chain's CDR3 is CASSLVGPEQYF. DNA of the CDR3: TGCGCCAGCAGCTTGGTGGGGCCCGAGCAGTACTTC.

The chain joins TRBV10-3 to TRBJ2-1; 9 positions agree with TRBD1. The CDR3 is 14 amino acids. CDR1 ENHRY and CDR2 SYGVKD come from the germline V gene. J gave up 8 bases and V 3 bases, and 5 bases lay outside the gene matches. DNA of the CDR3: TGTGCCATCAGTGACGGGACAGGGTTCCATGAGCAGTTCTTC. Its translation is CAISDGTGFHEQFF.

The V and J genes are TRBV14 and TRBJ2-7, with D hard to call. CDR1 and CDR2 (germline): SGHDN, FVKESK. The CDR3 loop spans 11 amino acids. The ends were cut back, 2 bases at V and 6 bases at J, with 5 bases in the middle. The CDR3 sequence: CASSQSSEQYF. The CDR3 DNA reads as TGTGCCAGCAGCCAAAGTAGCGAGCAGTACTTC. Looking up the rest from reference TRBV14 and TRBJ2-7 gives the full variable domain: EAGVTQFPSHSVIEKGQTVTLRCDPISGHDNLYWYRRVMGKEIKFLLHFVKESKQDESGMPNNRFLAERTGGTYSTLKVQPAELEDSGVYFCASSQSSEQYFGPGTRLTVT.

The rearrangement joins TRBV10-3 to TRBJ1-1, with a possible D match to TRBD1 (6 bases). Trimming cost V 5 bases and J 7 bases, with 8 bases left between them. Germline V gene lookup returns CDR1 ENHRY and CDR2 SYGVKD. CDR3 size: 11 residues. The CDR3 nucleotides are TGTGCCATCAGTCCAGGGGTTGAAGCTTTCTTT. As protein: CAISPGVEAFF.

The gene calls are TRBV5-6 and TRBJ2-7; a weak D match, TRBD1 (5 bases). Between the trimmed V and J ends, which lost 6 bases and 1 base, there was a span of 14 bases. Germline lookup yields CDR1 SGHDT and CDR2 YYEEEE. The CDR3 extends over 14 amino acids. The CDR3 protein is CASTSGSWSYEQYF. CDR3 nucleotides: TGTGCCAGCACCTCAGGGTCCTGGTCCTACGAGCAGTACTTC.